Presented here are 8 T cell receptor beta chains from one specimen sequenced in a study of T cells after yellow fever vaccination. TCRdb passed the 5' RACE reads through MiXCR, listing each CDR3 protein once. The table lists roughly 310,000 distinct CDR3 sequences, 3% to 4.5% of them singletons. The sample consisted of PBMCs, taken on the day of the yellow fever booster vaccination. The source of these receptors is a man between 18 and 35 years old who received the YFV17D yellow fever vaccine.

Ten or more counts support this clonotype. The V and J genes are TRBV15 and TRBJ2-7, with D perhaps matching TRBD2 (5 bases). V was clipped by 0 bases and J by 4 bases, with 10 bases between them. CDR1 and CDR2 from the germline V gene are LNHNV and YYDKDF (reference sequence). The CDR3 length is 14 residues. CDR3 nucleotides: TGTGCCACCAGCAGAGATCCATCGGGATACGAGCAGTACTTC. As protein: CATSRDPSGYEQYF.

In its sample, this clonotype was seen many times. The chain combines TRBV6-2 or TRBV6-3 with TRBJ2-7; TRBD1 aligns across 8 bases. The CDR3 length is 17 residues. Germline CDR1 reads MNHEY; CDR2 reads SVGEGT. The junction had 8 bases not matched to a gene; V was cut back by 1 base and J by 0 bases. The CDR3 coding sequence is TGTGCCAGCAGTTACTTCTTGGGGACAGGCCCCTCCTACGAGCAGTACTTC. This gives the protein CASSYFLGTGPSYEQYF.

The chain uses TRBV29-1 and TRBJ2-2, with 9 bases aligning to TRBD1. The length of the CDR3 is 15 residues. The germline V gene has CDR1 SQVTM and CDR2 ANQGSEA. The V and J ends lost 0 bases and 6 bases, in that order; junction bases with no gene match: 5. The CDR3 DNA sequence: TGCAGCGTTGAAGATGCGGACAGGGGCTCCGGGGAGCTGTTTTTT. It codes for CSVEDADRGSGELFF.

J is TRBJ1-2 and V is TRBV5-1, with D possibly being TRBD1 (5 bases). The CDR3 extends over 15 amino acids. V was pared by 4 bases and J by 6 bases, with 19 bases between. CDR1 is SGHRS and CDR2 is YFSETQ in the germline V gene. CDR3 nucleotides: TGCGCCAGCAGCGGAGTTCAGGGAGGGAGGGATGGCTACACCTTC. Its translation is CASSGVQGGRDGYTF.

The J gene is TRBJ2-7, the V gene TRBV5-1; 10 positions agree with TRBD1. V lost 3 bases and J lost 5; bases outside the gene matches: 8. Germline V lookup: CDR1 SGHRS, CDR2 YFSETQ. The CDR3 is 15 residues long. In DNA form, the CDR3 reads TGCGCCAGCAGCTCGATCCGGGACAGGGGCGACGAGCAGTACTTC. Translating it yields CASSSIRDRGDEQYF.

This clonotype was counted ten times or more. The chain has TRBV20-1 and TRBJ1-2; D call uncertain. V was cut by 3 bases and J by 8 bases, with 16 bases left in between. This CDR3 contains 13 residues. Germline assignment: CDR1 DFQATT and CDR2 SNEGSKA (reference sequence). CDR3 DNA sequence: TGCAGTGCTAGGTTCAGGCTATCTTCAGGCTACACCTTC. It specifies CSARFRLSSGYTF.

This clonotype was seen repeatedly, ten times or more. This chain links TRBV11-2 with TRBJ2-3; maybe TRBD1 (5 bases). This CDR3 has 16 residues. V was cut by 5 bases and J by 1 base, with 16 bases left in between. CDR1 is SGHAT and CDR2 is FQNNGV in the germline V gene. The DNA for the CDR3 is TGTGCCAGCAGCCCGTTTCCAGGGTTCGGCACAGATACGCAGTATTTT. It translates to CASSPFPGFGTDTQYF.

The sample holds many counts of this clonotype. The chain employs TRBV6-2 or TRBV6-3 and TRBJ2-6; 7 positions agree with TRBD1. The CDR3 covers 14 residues. Germline values: CDR1 MNHEY, CDR2 SVGEGT. Trimming cost V 10 bases and J 3 bases; bases outside gene matches: 6. The CDR3 reads CATNQGVGANVLTF. CDR3 DNA sequence: TGTGCCACAAACCAGGGGGTTGGGGCCAACGTCCTGACTTTC.